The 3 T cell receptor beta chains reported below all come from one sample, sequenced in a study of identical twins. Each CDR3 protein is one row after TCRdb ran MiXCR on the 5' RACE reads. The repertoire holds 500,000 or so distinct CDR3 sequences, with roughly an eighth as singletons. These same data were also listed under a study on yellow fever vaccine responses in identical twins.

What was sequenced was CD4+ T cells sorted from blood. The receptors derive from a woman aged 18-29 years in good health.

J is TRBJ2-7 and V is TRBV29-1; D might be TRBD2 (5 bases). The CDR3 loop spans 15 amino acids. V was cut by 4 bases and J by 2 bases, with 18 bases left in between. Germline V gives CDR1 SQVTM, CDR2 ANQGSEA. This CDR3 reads CSVARALGVAYEQYF. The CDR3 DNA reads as TGCAGCGTTGCTAGGGCCCTCGGGGTAGCCTACGAGCAGTACTTC.

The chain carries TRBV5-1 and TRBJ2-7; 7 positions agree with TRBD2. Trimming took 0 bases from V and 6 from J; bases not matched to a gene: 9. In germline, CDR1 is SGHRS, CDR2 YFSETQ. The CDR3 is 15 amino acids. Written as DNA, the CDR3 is TGCGCCAGCAGCTTGGCACTAGCGAGCACGGGCGAGCAGTACTTC. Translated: CASSLALASTGEQYF.

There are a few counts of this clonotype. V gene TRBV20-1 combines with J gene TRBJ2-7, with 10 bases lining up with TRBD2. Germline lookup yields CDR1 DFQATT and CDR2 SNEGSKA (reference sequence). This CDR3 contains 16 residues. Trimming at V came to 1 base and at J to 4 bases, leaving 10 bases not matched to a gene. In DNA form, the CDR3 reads TGCAGTGCTAGAGCCCCCCCAGCGGGAGGGCCGTACGAGCAGTACTTC. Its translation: CSARAPPAGGPYEQYF.